These 10 T cell receptor beta chains originate from one sample sequenced in a study of T cell changes during pregnancy in multiple sclerosis. Assay used: immunoSEQ multiplex PCR; TCRdb lists only in-frame clones, some missing. This repertoire shows around 100,000 clones, around 92% found once; its top ten account for roughly 2%. This specimen was peripheral blood, taken after pregnancy. The receptors were gathered from a female donor with multiple sclerosis, enrolled in a pregnancy study.

The chain has TRBV2 and TRBJ2-5, with D maybe TRBD1 (5 bases). CDR1 SNHLY and CDR2 FYNNEI come from the germline V gene. V dropped 8 bases and J dropped 3 bases, with 10 bases sitting between them. The CDR3 loop spans 12 amino acids. The CDR3 is CASRGREETQYF. CDR3 DNA sequence: TGTGCCAGCCGTGGCAGGGAAGAGACCCAGTACTTC.

The chain employs TRBV18 and TRBJ2-3; TRBD1 aligns across 7 bases. After removal of 6 bases from V and 3 bases from J, the junction contained 3 bases not matched to a gene. CDR3 length: 13 residues. Germline values: CDR1 KGHSH, CDR2 LQKENI. The CDR3 coding sequence is TGTGCCAGCTCCGGACAGGCAACAGATACGCAGTATTTT. Encoded protein: CASSGQATDTQYF.

The chain carries TRBV6-1 and TRBJ2-7; perhaps TRBD1 as D (5 bases). Germline CDR1 reads MNHNS; CDR2 reads SASEGT. The V gene lost 3 bases and the J gene lost 2 bases, with 11 bases spanning the gap. This CDR3 region has 14 residues. CDR3 amino acids: CASSDLAGPYEQYF. DNA for the CDR3: TGTGCCAGCAGTGATTTAGCAGGGCCCTACGAGCAGTACTTC.

The J gene is TRBJ1-5, the V gene TRBV5-8, with 9 bases that match TRBD1. The CDR3 is 17 residues long. V shed 2 bases, J shed 3 bases, and the junction held 9 bases outside the gene matches. Germline V gene data show CDR1 as SGHTS and CDR2 as YDEGEE. In DNA, the CDR3 is TGTGCCAGCAGCTTCGAAATAGGGACAGGGCTCAATCAGCCCCAGCATTTT. The encoded protein is CASSFEIGTGLNQPQHF. The full variable domain, its missing parts supplied by reference TRBV5-8 and TRBJ1-5, is EAGVTQSPTHLIKTRGQQATLRCSPISGHTSVYWYQQALGLGLQFLLWYDEGEERNRGNFPPRFSGRQFPNYSSELNVNALELEDSALYLCASSFEIGTGLNQPQHFGDGTRLSIL.

V is TRBV29-1 and J is TRBJ1-1; no clear D. The CDR3 loop spans 13 amino acids. Trimming stripped 2 bases from V and 3 bases from J, with 10 bases between. Germline lookup yields CDR1 SQVTM and CDR2 ANQGSEA. The CDR3 nucleotides read TGCAGCGTTGAATGGCAGTTGGACACTGAAGCTTTCTTT. It translates to CSVEWQLDTEAFF.

V usage is TRBV7-7 and J usage is TRBJ2-1; D not resolved. Germline V gene data show CDR1 as SSHAT and CDR2 as FNYEAQ (reference sequence). The V and J ends lost 5 bases and 9 bases respectively, with 17 bases between them. The CDR3 consists of 14 residues. The CDR3, as DNA: TGTGCCAGCAGCATCAACCTAGACGTAGGTGAGCAGTTCTTC. Its protein product is CASSINLDVGEQFF.

This clone was seen a single time. CDR3 sequence (DNA): TGTGCCAGCACCAACAGGGGGGTTGGGAACACTGAAGCTTTCTTT. Its translation is CASTNRGVGNTEAFF. The J gene is TRBJ1-1, the V gene TRBV6-5, with 8 positions matching TRBD1. Germline loops: CDR1 MNHEY, CDR2 SVGAGI. This CDR3 contains 15 residues. Trimming at V came to 7 bases and at J to 1 base, leaving 8 bases not matched to a gene.

V usage is TRBV2 and J usage is TRBJ2-1, with TRBD2 matching over 7 bases. V lost 0 bases to trimming and J lost 5 bases; unmatched junction nucleotides: 7. This CDR3 has 16 amino acids. Germline V CDR1 and CDR2: SNHLY, FYNNEI. The CDR3 DNA is TGTGCCAGCAGTGAAGCGGAGGGAGGGCCTCACAATGAGCAGTTCTTC. It is translated as CASSEAEGGPHNEQFF.

The gene calls are TRBV30 and TRBJ2-5; unclear D gene. The ends were cut back, 3 bases at V and 1 base at J, with 6 bases in the middle. The V gene's germline CDR1 is GTSNPN and CDR2 SVGIG (reference sequence). The CDR3 spans 12 residues. CDR3 bases: TGTGCCTGGAGCTATGGCCAAGAGACCCAGTACTTC. Protein product: CAWSYGQETQYF.

The CDR3, as DNA: TGTGCCAGCAGTTTATCTAGCGGGAGTTGGCAAGAGACCCAGTACTTC. As protein: CASSLSSGSWQETQYF. The gene calls are TRBV27 and TRBJ2-5; 9 bases are shared with TRBD2. This CDR3 contains 16 residues. Germline V gene data show CDR1 as MNHEY and CDR2 as SMNVEV (reference sequence). Trimming removed 0 bases from V and 2 bases from J; junction bases left unmatched: 4.